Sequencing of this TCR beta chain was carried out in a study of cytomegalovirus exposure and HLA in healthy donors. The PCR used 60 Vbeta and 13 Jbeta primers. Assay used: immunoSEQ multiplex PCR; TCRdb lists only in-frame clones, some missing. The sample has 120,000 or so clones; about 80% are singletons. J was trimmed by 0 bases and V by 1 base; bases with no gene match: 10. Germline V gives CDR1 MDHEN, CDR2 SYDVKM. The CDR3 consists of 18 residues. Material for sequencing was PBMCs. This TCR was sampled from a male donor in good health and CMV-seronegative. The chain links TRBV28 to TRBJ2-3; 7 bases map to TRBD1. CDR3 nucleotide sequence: TGTGCCAGCAGTTTATCGAATCACGGACAGGTCAGCACAGATACGCAGTATTTT. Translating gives CASSLSNHGQVSTDTQYF.